Listed here is a single T cell receptor beta chain. Its antigen is unknown. This record belongs to a study of cytomegalovirus exposure and HLA in healthy donors. Study outcomes and limitations: Around 160 TCR beta chains were listed as cytomegalovirus-associated. Clonal expansion, a later analysis showed, was greater in HLA-associated TCR beta chains than in equally common others. It was reportedly the case that the classifier diagnosed cytomegalovirus status with high specificity and sensitivity.

Primers: 60 Vbeta forward and 13 Jbeta reverse. Sequencing used immunoSEQ multiplex PCR; TCRdb keeps in-frame clones, though not all of them. The sample shows approximately 80,000 clones, and 1.1% sits with its ten largest clones. V was clipped by 0 bases and J by 6 bases; unmatched bases: 13. The V gene's germline CDR1 is LGHNA and CDR2 YNFKEQ. This CDR3 is 17 amino acids long. The sequence came from a woman in her 30s in good health and CMV-seronegative. This chain connects TRBV4-2 to TRBJ2-7; 8 bases align to TRBD1. The specimen sequenced was PBMCs. The CDR3 protein is CASSQDITGGYRGEQYF. CDR3 sequence (DNA): TGTGCCAGCAGCCAAGATATAACAGGGGGATATCGTGGCGAGCAGTACTTC.